The 2 T cell receptor beta chains reported below all come from one sample, sequenced in a study of Graves' ophthalmopathy and Graves' hyperthyroidism. Amplification of TCR beta CDR3 regions used RNA transcripts. A first-round RT-PCR used HTBI primers, followed by a second-round multiplex PCR. TCRdb reprocessed the multiplex PCR reads with MiXCR, giving one entry per CDR3 protein. Of about 400,000 distinct CDR3 sequences listed, 15% are singletons. Sequencing was done on a sample of peripheral blood. All receptors come from a woman between 18 and 29 years old with stable Graves' hyperthyroidism.

This clonotype was recorded a few times. V and J are TRBV5-5 and TRBJ2-5; D is perhaps TRBD1 (6 bases). The CDR3 covers 14 residues. The V end lost 1 base, the J end lost 1 base, and 8 bases lay between the germline ends. CDR1 and CDR2 (germline): SGHKS, YYEKEE (reference sequence). The CDR3, as DNA: TGTGCCAGCAGCTTGCGGGACACCCAAGAGACCCAGTACTTC. Residues: CASSLRDTQETQYF.

Turning to this clonotype: A much larger clone differs by one base, so this may be a read error. V gene TRBV19 combines with J gene TRBJ1-5; D remains unclear. CDR3 length: 13 amino acids. In germline, CDR1 is LNHDA, CDR2 SQIVND (reference sequence). Trimming took off 3 bases at V and 5 bases at J, with 8 bases between the two ends. The CDR3 loop reads CASSMMKDQPQHF. The DNA of the CDR3 is TGTGCCAGTAGTATGATGAAGGATCAGCCCCAGCATTTT.